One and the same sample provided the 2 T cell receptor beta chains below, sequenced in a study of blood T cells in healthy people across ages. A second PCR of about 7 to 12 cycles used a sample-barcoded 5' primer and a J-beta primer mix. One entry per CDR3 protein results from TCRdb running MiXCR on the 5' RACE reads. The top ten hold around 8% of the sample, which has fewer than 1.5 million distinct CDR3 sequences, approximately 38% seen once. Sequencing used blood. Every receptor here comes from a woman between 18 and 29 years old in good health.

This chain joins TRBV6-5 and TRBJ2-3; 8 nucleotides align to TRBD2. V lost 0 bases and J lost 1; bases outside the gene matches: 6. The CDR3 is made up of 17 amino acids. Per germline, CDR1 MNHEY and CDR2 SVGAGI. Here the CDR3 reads CASSYSTWGLGTDTQYF. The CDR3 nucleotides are TGTGCCAGCAGTTACTCGACTTGGGGACTAGGCACAGATACGCAGTATTTT.

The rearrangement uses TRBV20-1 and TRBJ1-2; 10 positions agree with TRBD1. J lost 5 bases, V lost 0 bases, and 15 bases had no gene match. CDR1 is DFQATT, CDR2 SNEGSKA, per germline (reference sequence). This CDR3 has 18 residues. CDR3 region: CSARDERGDRGLSYGYTF. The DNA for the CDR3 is TGCAGTGCTAGAGATGAAAGAGGAGACAGGGGGCTTAGTTATGGCTACACCTTC.